This T cell receptor beta chain was recorded in a study of blood T cell repertoires in COVID-19 (dated by TCRdb to 2018 to 2021). About the full investigation: Collaborator samples came from the United States, Italy and Spain and covered acute and convalescent phases of COVID-19. The prospective study material was composed of cDNA or gDNA derived from T cells, B-cell-depleted T cells, or PBMCs. Deeply sampled blood TCRbeta repertoires from subjects exposed to, actively infected with, or recovered from COVID-19 were included in the dataset. The repertoires were released in a freely available public database intended as a resource for research on the immune response to SARS-CoV-2. The samples were drawn from the first 160 participants of the ongoing ImmuneRACE study and from about 1,200 subjects provided by 6 global collaborators. The sample metadata nearly always contained a de-identified subject ID, COVID-19 status, age in years and sex. HLA class I and class II types, where available, came from metadata supplied by the sample provider rather than from assay-based typing.

The germline V and J ends show losses of 1 base and 5 bases respectively, and no gene match explains 12 bases of the junction. The CDR3 holds 17 amino acids from the cysteine to the phenylalanine. Left in the record is the CDR3 DNA by itself, 51 bases read in frame from the first base. The germline V gene supplies CDR1 SGHRS and CDR2 YFSETQ. TCRbeta CDR3 regions were amplified from genomic DNA by means of the immunoSEQ Assay, a bias-controlled multiplex PCR. Processing in the source paper ran as follows. Nucleated cell counts per sample were estimated from amplification of reference gene primers within the assay. To quantify the absolute abundance of each unique TCRbeta CDR3 rearrangement, sequence reads were collapsed and filtered. For each sample, productive Simpson clonality was calculated by taking the square root of Simpson's diversity index across productive rearrangements. TCRdb retrieved this table from immuneACCESS and kept in-frame rearrangements only. Not all clones are present; in checked studies, unresolved V genes account for under half, and no reason is known for the remainder. That table supplies the V and J calls and clone size; D and trimming were determined from the DNA. The sample table contains approximately 200,000 clones; only one count was recorded for 75% to 90% of them. The top ten clones comprise about 1.1% of the sample.

Study-level results and caveats: The quantity of clinical and demographic metadata differed by source and by participant and was supplied without curation.

A word on this clone: The specificity of this receptor is unknown. Base quality data are lacking; no much larger clone is found one base away.

Whole blood was collected in K2EDTA tubes by collaborating institutions according to the institutions' own protocols. For TCRbeta analysis, collaborators shipped samples as frozen whole blood, isolated PBMCs, or DNA extracted from either of those sample types. The sequence links TRBV5-1 to TRBJ2-3, with TRBD2 identical over 8 junction bases. The material sequenced was peripheral blood. This clonotype was sampled from a man aged 25 to 40 with acute or convalescent COVID-19. Here is the DNA: TGCGCCAGCAGCTTGTTCTCTTCGAGCGGGAGTAAAGATACGCAGTATTTT. Translated, this gives CASSLFSSSGSKDTQYF. Where the CDR3 stops, the reference TRBV5-1 and TRBJ2-3 genes take over; the full variable domain is KAGVTQTPRYLIKTRGQQVTLSCSPISGHRSVSWYQQTPGQGLQFLFEYFSETQRNKGNFPGRFSGRQFSNSRSEMNVSTLELGDSALYLCASSLFSSSGSKDTQYFGPGTRLTVL.